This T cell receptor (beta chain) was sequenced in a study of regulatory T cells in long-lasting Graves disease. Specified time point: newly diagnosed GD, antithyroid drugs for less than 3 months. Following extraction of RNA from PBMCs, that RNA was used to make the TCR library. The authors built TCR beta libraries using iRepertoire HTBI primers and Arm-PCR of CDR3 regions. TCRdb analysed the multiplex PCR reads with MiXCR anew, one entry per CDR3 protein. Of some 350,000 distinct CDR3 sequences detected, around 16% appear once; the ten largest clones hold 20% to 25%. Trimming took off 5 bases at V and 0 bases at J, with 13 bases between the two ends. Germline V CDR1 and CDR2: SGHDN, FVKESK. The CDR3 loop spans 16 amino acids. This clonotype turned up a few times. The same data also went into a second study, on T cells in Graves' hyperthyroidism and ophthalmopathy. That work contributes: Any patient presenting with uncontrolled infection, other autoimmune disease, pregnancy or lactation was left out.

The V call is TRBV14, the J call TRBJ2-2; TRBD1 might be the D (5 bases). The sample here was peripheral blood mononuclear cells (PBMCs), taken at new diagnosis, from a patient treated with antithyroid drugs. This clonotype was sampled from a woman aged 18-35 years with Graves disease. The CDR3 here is CASSRSRGPNTGELFF. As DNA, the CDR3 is TGTGCCAGCAGCAGGAGTAGGGGCCCGAACACCGGGGAGCTGTTTTTT.